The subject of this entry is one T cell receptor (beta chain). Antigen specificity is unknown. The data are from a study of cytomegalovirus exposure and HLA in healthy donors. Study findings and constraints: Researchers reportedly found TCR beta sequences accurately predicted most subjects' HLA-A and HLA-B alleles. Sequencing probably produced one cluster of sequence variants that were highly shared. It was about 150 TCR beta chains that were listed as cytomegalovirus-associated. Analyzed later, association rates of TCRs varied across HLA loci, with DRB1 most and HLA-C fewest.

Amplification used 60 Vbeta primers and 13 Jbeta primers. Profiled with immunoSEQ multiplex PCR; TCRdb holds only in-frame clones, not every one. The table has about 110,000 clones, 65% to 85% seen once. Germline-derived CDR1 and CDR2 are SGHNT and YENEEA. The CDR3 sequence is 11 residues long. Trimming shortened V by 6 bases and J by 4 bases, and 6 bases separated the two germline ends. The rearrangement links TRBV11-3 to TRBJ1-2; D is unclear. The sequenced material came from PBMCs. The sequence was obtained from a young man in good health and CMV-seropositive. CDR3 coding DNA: TGTGCCAGCAGTTCCCGCTATGGCTACACCTTC. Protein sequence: CASSSRYGYTF.